This T cell receptor beta chain originates from a study of early T cells in non-severe SARS-CoV-2 infection. Study information: The sequenced material was bulk RNA from unsorted whole blood, and its chains were unpaired. General study findings and limits: VDJdb matches were skewed toward anti-spike CD8 T cell responses.

Individual cDNA molecules each received unique molecular identifiers attached to them. MiXCR, applied by TCRdb to the 5' RACE reads, yields one record per CDR3 protein. The repertoire has about 28,000 distinct CDR3 sequences, about 4.5% of them found once; the top ten carry approximately 5%. In this sample, this clonotype turned up a few times. Its antigen is not identified. This CDR3 has 16 amino acids. The germline V gene encodes CDR1 SEHNR and CDR2 FQNEAQ (reference sequence). Trimming removed 5 bases from V and 9 bases from J, with 23 bases in between. This chain uses TRBV7-9 with TRBJ2-1; D not certain. The sequences come from whole blood, collected at baseline. The clonotype comes from an adult who was a healthcare worker with PCR-confirmed SARS-CoV-2 infection or an uninfected control (not recorded which). Here the CDR3 reads CASSSPSQDLSPEQFF. CDR3 sequence (DNA): TGTGCCAGCAGCAGCCCATCTCAAGACCTTTCCCCTGAGCAGTTCTTC. Variable domain in full (rest from reference TRBV7-9 and TRBJ2-1): DTGVSQNPRHKITKRGQNVTFRCDPISEHNRLYWYRQTLGQGPEFLTYFQNEAQLEKSRLLSDRFSAERPKGSFSTLEIQRTEQGDSAMYLCASSSPSQDLSPEQFFGPGTRLTVL.